The clone carrying this T cell receptor beta chain was detected a few times. The data were taken from a study of T-cell reconstitution after alpha-beta-depleted transplantation in children. For TCRbeta, the library was prepared with unique molecular identifiers. Each CDR3 protein gets one entry after TCRdb re-called the PCR reads with MiXCR. The sample lists some 290,000 distinct CDR3 sequences, 9.5% to 10% seen once, with 10% in the top ten. The sequence was obtained from a human donor who donated a stem cell graft to a child with SCID. The sequences come from PBMCs from the stem cell graft donor, collected from the stem cell graft.

CDR3 residues: CASSYDRGPNTEAFF. The CDR3 DNA reads TGTGCCAGCAGCTACGACAGGGGACCGAACACTGAAGCTTTCTTT. The chain carries TRBV7-9 and TRBJ1-1, with TRBD1 matching 8 bases. V lost 4 bases to trimming and J lost 1 base; unmatched junction nucleotides: 5. CDR3 length equals 15 residues. Looked up from germline, CDR1 is SEHNR and CDR2 is FQNEAQ (reference sequence).